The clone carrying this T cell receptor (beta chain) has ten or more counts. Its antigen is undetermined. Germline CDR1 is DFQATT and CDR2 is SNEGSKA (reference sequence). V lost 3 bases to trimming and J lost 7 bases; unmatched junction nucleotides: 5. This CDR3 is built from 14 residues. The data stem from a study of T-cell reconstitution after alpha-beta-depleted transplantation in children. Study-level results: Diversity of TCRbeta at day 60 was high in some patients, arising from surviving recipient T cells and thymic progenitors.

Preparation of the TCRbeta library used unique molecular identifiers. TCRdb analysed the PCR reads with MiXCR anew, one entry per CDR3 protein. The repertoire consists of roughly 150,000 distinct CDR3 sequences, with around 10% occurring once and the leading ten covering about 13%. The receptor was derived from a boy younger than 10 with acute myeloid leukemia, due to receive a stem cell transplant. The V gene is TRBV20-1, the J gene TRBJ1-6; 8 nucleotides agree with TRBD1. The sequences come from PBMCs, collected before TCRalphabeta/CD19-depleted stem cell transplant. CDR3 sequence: CSAREGQENSPLHF. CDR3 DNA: TGCAGTGCTAGGGAGGGACAGGAGAATTCACCCCTCCACTTT.